Each of the 28 T cell receptor beta chains below was sequenced from the same sample in a study of blood T cells in healthy people across ages. A second about 7 to 11 cycle PCR used barcoded and J-beta primers. TCRdb fed the 5' RACE reads into MiXCR, producing one record per CDR3 protein. The sample lists roughly 930,000 distinct CDR3 sequences, 45% to 50% seen once, with roughly 13% in the top ten. The specimen was blood. The source of these receptors is a man aged 25 to 40 in good health.

This clonotype was detected only once. The V call is TRBV7-2, the J call TRBJ2-6; D might be TRBD1 (5 bases). Germline loops: CDR1 SGHTA, CDR2 FQGNSA. Trimming removed 2 bases at V and 3 bases at J, with 17 bases between. This CDR3 comprises 18 residues. CDR3: CASSLKTVRAVGANVLTF. The CDR3 DNA reads TGTGCCAGCAGCTTAAAGACGGTCAGGGCGGTTGGGGCCAACGTCCTGACTTTC. Variable domain in full (rest from reference TRBV7-2 and TRBJ2-6): GAGVSQSPSNKVTEKGKDVELRCDPISGHTALYWYRQSLGQGLEFLIYFQGNSAPDKSGLPSDRFSAERTGGSVSTLTIQRTQQEDSAVYLCASSLKTVRAVGANVLTFGAGSRLTVL.

This clonotype was recorded a few times. A read error is possible here, since a much larger clone lies one base away. The DNA for the CDR3 is TGCACCAGCAGTAGAAGTGGCGTTGGGGGATGCGAGCAGTACTTC. Amino acids: CTSSRSGVGGCEQYF. This rearrangement joins TRBV1 to TRBJ2-7; the table's D call, TRBD1, was not checked against the DNA. TRBV1 is described as a pseudogene. The length of the CDR3 is 15 residues.

This chain links TRBV4-2 with TRBJ2-1, with 10 nucleotides matching TRBD2. CDR1 and CDR2 (germline): LGHNA, YNFKEQ. J gave up 4 bases and V 0 bases, and 3 bases lay outside the gene matches. The CDR3 is 16 amino acids. This chain's CDR3 is CASSQEERGGYNEQFF. CDR3 nucleotide sequence: TGTGCCAGCAGCCAAGAGGAGCGGGGGGGGTACAATGAGCAGTTCTTC.

This clonotype was found a few times. The V gene is TRBV12-3 or TRBV12-4, the J gene TRBJ2-7; TRBD1 matches at 7 bases. V shed 1 base, J shed 2 bases, and the junction held 5 bases outside the gene matches. The CDR3 has 15 residues. The CDR3 region is CASSLDLGGTYEQYF. CDR3 bases: TGTGCCAGCAGTTTAGATCTAGGGGGCACCTACGAGCAGTACTTC.

The chain couples TRBV13 to TRBJ2-1, with D perhaps matching TRBD2 (6 bases). Germline CDR1 reads PRHDT; CDR2 reads FYEKMQ (reference sequence). The CDR3 length is 17 residues. Trimming shortened V by 0 bases and J by 3 bases, and 15 bases separated the two germline ends. CDR3 in amino acids: CASSLGLGGVNYNEQFF. CDR3 in DNA: TGTGCCAGCAGCTTAGGTCTCGGCGGGGTAAACTACAATGAGCAGTTCTTC.

This clonotype was counted many times. J is TRBJ2-7 and V is TRBV6-5, with 11 bases that match TRBD2. Germline V CDR1 and CDR2: MNHEY, SVGAGI. CDR3 size: 15 residues. V was pared by 4 bases and J by 2 bases, with 4 bases of the junction left unmatched. For the CDR3, the DNA is TGTGCCAGCAGTTCCGGGACTAGCGGTGCCTACGAGCAGTACTTC. Translated: CASSSGTSGAYEQYF.

This clonotype was detected only a few times. V gene TRBV20-1 combines with J gene TRBJ2-4, with D unresolved. Trimming cost V 0 bases and J 0 bases, with 15 bases left between them. The CDR3 contains 17 residues. CDR1 is DFQATT and CDR2 is SNEGSKA in the germline V gene (reference sequence). The CDR3, as DNA: TGCAGTGCTAGAGATGCTGGATCTGACGTAGCCAAAAACATTCAGTACTTC. Protein product: CSARDAGSDVAKNIQYF.

A few counts support this clonotype. The rearrangement uses TRBV27 and TRBJ2-3; 7 bases are shared with TRBD1. CDR1 is MNHEY, CDR2 SMNVEV, per germline (reference sequence). V was pared by 10 bases and J by 0 bases, with 16 bases of the junction left unmatched. The CDR3 covers 17 residues. The CDR3 coding sequence is TGTGCCACCAGAAGAGACAGGGCTCAAATTAGCACAGATACGCAGTATTTT. Amino acids: CATRRDRAQISTDTQYF.

This clonotype was seen more than once but under ten times. V and J are TRBV9 and TRBJ2-5; the D gene is possibly TRBD1 (5 bases). The V end was cut by 0 bases, the J end by 4 bases, with 13 bases between. CDR1 SGDLS and CDR2 YYNGEE come from the germline V gene. The CDR3 is 15 residues long. CDR3 in amino acids: CASSVGLGPAETQYF. The CDR3 coding sequence is TGTGCCAGCAGCGTAGGACTGGGGCCCGCAGAGACCCAGTACTTC.

V and J are TRBV6-1 and TRBJ2-1; 11 bases agree with TRBD2. V trimming: 1 base; J trimming: 4 bases; junction bases outside the gene matches: 6. CDR3 length: 17 amino acids. The germline V gene has CDR1 MNHNS and CDR2 SASEGT. CDR3 amino acids: CASSEEASGGPYNEQFF. The CDR3 DNA sequence: TGTGCCAGCAGTGAAGAGGCTAGCGGGGGGCCTTACAATGAGCAGTTCTTC.

This clonotype has only a few counts. The rearrangement joins TRBV29-1 to TRBJ1-4; D uncertain. Trimming pared 6 bases from V and 0 bases from J, leaving 11 bases between. Germline CDR1 and CDR2: SQVTM and ANQGSEA. CDR3 length: 14 residues. The CDR3 here is CSVGSGATNEKLFF. The CDR3 nucleotides are TGCAGCGTGGGGTCCGGGGCAACTAATGAAAAACTGTTTTTT.

V is TRBV21-1 and J is TRBJ2-3; the table's D call of TRBD1 was not tested on the DNA. TRBV21-1 is a pseudogene segment. This CDR3 comprises 13 residues. Here the CDR3 reads CASTRSLGRTQYF. In DNA, the CDR3 is TGTGCCAGCACCCGATCCCTGGGGCGTACGCAGTATTTT.

This clonotype was detected ten times or more. The V gene is TRBV29-1, the J gene TRBJ1-2, with TRBD1 identical over 9 bases. The CDR3 has 13 amino acids. Trimming took 4 bases from V and 2 from J; bases not matched to a gene: 2. Germline lookup yields CDR1 SQVTM and CDR2 ANQGSEA. CDR3 region: CSVGGTGNYGYTF. The CDR3 coding sequence is TGCAGCGTTGGAGGGACAGGGAACTATGGCTACACCTTC.

This clonotype came up a few times. This CDR3 reads CASSLLPLAAPDHEQFF. CDR3 nucleotide sequence: TGTGCCAGCAGTTTACTCCCGCTAGCGGCGCCAGACCATGAGCAGTTCTTC. V gene TRBV6-6 combines with J gene TRBJ2-1; 7 nucleotides align to TRBD2. The J segment lost 8 bases and the V segment lost 4 bases, leaving 17 bases of the junction unmatched. The germline V gene has CDR1 MNHNY and CDR2 SVGAGI (reference sequence). The CDR3 length is 17 residues.

This clonotype was seen only a few times. The rearrangement joins TRBV7-9 to TRBJ2-1, with 9 bases lining up with TRBD1. V gave up 1 base and J gave up 9 bases; unmatched junction bases: 4. Germline-derived CDR1 and CDR2 are SEHNR and FQNEAQ (reference sequence). The CDR3 runs 14 residues. DNA for the CDR3: TGTGCCAGCAGCTTAGGGACAGGGGAGGGTGAGCAGTTCTTC. This encodes CASSLGTGEGEQFF.

J is TRBJ2-5 and V is TRBV4-2, with D hard to call. The germline V and J ends were trimmed by 0 bases and 3 bases, with 11 bases remaining between them. CDR3 length: 15 residues. Germline-derived CDR1 and CDR2 are LGHNA and YNFKEQ. The CDR3 is CASSQDPRRKETQYF. The CDR3 DNA reads TGTGCCAGCAGCCAAGATCCGCGACGGAAAGAGACCCAGTACTTC.

This clonotype was observed a few times. This sequence joins TRBV18 and TRBJ1-1, with 9 nucleotides matching TRBD1. This CDR3 has 14 residues. Germline trimming cut 6 bases from V and 4 bases from J; bases unmatched to any gene: 6. Per the germline V gene, CDR1 is KGHSH and CDR2 is LQKENI. The CDR3 spells CASSAGQGGTEAFF. In nucleotides, the CDR3 is TGTGCCAGCTCCGCGGGACAGGGAGGCACTGAAGCTTTCTTT.

This clonotype occurred a few times. The V call is TRBV6-5, the J call TRBJ2-5, with 8 bases aligning to TRBD1. The tail of the sequence fits TRBJ2-7 better, so the J call may be wrong. The CDR3 is made up of 14 amino acids. In germline, CDR1 is MNHEY, CDR2 SVGAGI. The CDR3 loop is CASSATRQGYEQYF. The CDR3 DNA reads as TGTGCCAGCAGTGCGACCCGACAGGGGTACGAGCAGTACTTC.

As for this clonotype: At one end the junction does not follow the germline gene, possibly because of a read error. This chain joins TRBV30 and TRBJ2-1; D is perhaps TRBD1 or TRBD2 (5 bases each). The CDR3 covers 14 residues. Germline CDR1 GTSNPN, CDR2 SVGIG (reference sequence). The CDR3 reads CAWSLGTVYNKQFF. In DNA form, the CDR3 reads TGTGCCTGGAGTCTCGGGACGGTCTACAATAAGCAGTTCTTC.

In its sample, this clonotype was seen a few times. The V and J genes are TRBV7-9 and TRBJ2-3; tentatively, D is TRBD1 (6 bases). Germline V lookup: CDR1 SEHNR, CDR2 FQNEAQ (reference sequence). The CDR3 loop spans 17 amino acids. Trimming shortened V by 5 bases and J by 3 bases, and 21 bases separated the two germline ends. CDR3 sequence reads: CASSPGETGPRTDTQYF. The CDR3 DNA reads TGTGCCAGCAGCCCCGGGGAAACAGGGCCTAGGACAGATACGCAGTATTTT.

This chain joins TRBV27 and TRBJ2-3, with D perhaps being TRBD1 or TRBD2 (5 bases each). CDR1 is MNHEY and CDR2 is SMNVEV in the germline V gene (reference sequence). Trimming left V 5 bases short and J 5 bases short, with 23 bases between. The CDR3 spans 17 residues. The CDR3 spells CASSPTLPRDGLDTQYF. DNA for the CDR3: TGTGCCAGCAGTCCAACCCTCCCTCGGGACGGCTTAGATACGCAGTATTTT.

The chain has TRBV7-9 and TRBJ2-2, with TRBD1 as a possible D gene (7 bases). This CDR3 region has 15 residues. Trimming took off 2 bases at V and 6 bases at J, with 13 bases between the two ends. Germline lookup yields CDR1 SEHNR and CDR2 FQNEAQ (reference sequence). The CDR3 DNA sequence: TGTGCCAGCAGCTTATTGCAGGGGGGACCCGGGGAGCTGTTTTTT. This sequence encodes CASSLLQGGPGELFF. The variable domain in full, with the rest retrieved from reference TRBV7-9 and TRBJ2-2, is DTGVSQNPRHKITKRGQNVTFRCDPISEHNRLYWYRQTLGQGPEFLTYFQNEAQLEKSRLLSDRFSAERPKGSFSTLEIQRTEQGDSAMYLCASSLLQGGPGELFFGEGSRLTVL.

The chain combines TRBV5-1 with TRBJ2-3; D may be TRBD1 (6 bases). Deletions cut 0 bases from V and 8 bases from J, with 13 bases between. Germline V CDR1 and CDR2: SGHRS, YFSETQ. This CDR3 spans 14 amino acids. This CDR3 is CASSLEQGITTQYF. In DNA, the CDR3 is TGCGCCAGCAGCTTGGAACAGGGAATCACTACGCAGTATTTT.

The chain joins TRBV15 to TRBJ1-1; tentative D call: TRBD1 (6 bases). This CDR3 contains 12 residues. V was trimmed by 5 bases and J by 8 bases, leaving 12 bases between them. In germline, CDR1 is LNHNV, CDR2 YYDKDF (reference sequence). The CDR3 DNA reads as TGTGCCACCAGCGTGGGGACACCAGAAGCTTTCTTT. Protein product: CATSVGTPEAFF.

This clonotype was counted once. The genes are TRBV5-1 and TRBJ2-5, with 8 bases matching TRBD2. This CDR3 region has 15 residues. With 0 bases clipped from V and 5 bases from J, the junction kept 6 bases outside the gene matches. Germline-derived CDR1 and CDR2 are SGHRS and YFSETQ. CDR3 in DNA: TGCGCCAGCAGCTTGGCCCCGGGGGGGACGGAGACCCAGTACTTC. This codes for CASSLAPGGTETQYF.

The chain has TRBV29-1 and TRBJ2-2, with TRBD2 identical over 7 bases. This CDR3 spans 14 amino acids. Germline V gives CDR1 SQVTM, CDR2 ANQGSEA. J was trimmed by 0 bases and V by 3 bases; bases with no gene match: 1. Written as DNA, the CDR3 is TGCAGCGTTGACGCGGGGGCGAACACCGGGGAGCTGTTTTTT. It codes for CSVDAGANTGELFF.

The chain couples TRBV7-2 to TRBJ2-3; 12 nucleotides agree with TRBD2. Trimming took 4 bases from V and 0 from J; bases not matched to a gene: 8. Per germline, CDR1 SGHTA and CDR2 FQGNSA. The CDR3 sequence is 18 residues long. CDR3 amino acids: CASSYTSGGFPSTDTQYF. In DNA form, the CDR3 reads TGTGCCAGCAGCTATACTAGCGGGGGGTTCCCTAGCACAGATACGCAGTATTTT.

The rearrangement uses TRBV20-1 and TRBJ2-1; 7 nucleotides agree with TRBD1. Germline CDR1 DFQATT, CDR2 SNEGSKA (reference sequence). V shed 3 bases and J 0 bases; nucleotides not matched to a gene: 17. The CDR3 has 19 amino acids. The CDR3 loop reads CSASQTGSFFTSSYNEQFF. The DNA of the CDR3 is TGCAGTGCTAGCCAGACAGGGTCCTTCTTTACGAGCTCCTACAATGAGCAGTTCTTC.